The clone carrying this T cell receptor (beta chain) has more than one count but fewer than ten. Its matching antigen is unknown. For the second PCR, which ran for roughly 6 to 11 cycles, a sample-barcoded 5' primer and a J-beta primer mix were used. TCRdb processed the 5' RACE reads anew with MiXCR; each CDR3 protein has one entry. The sample shows roughly 800,000 distinct CDR3 sequences, approximately 25% of them seen only once. V was shortened by 3 bases and J by 0 bases, with 14 bases between the two germline ends. The CDR3 has 17 residues. The germline V gene has CDR1 MNHNS and CDR2 SASEGT. This record comes from a study of blood T cells in healthy people across ages. Study outcomes and limitations: No one knew whether donors had CMV, which possibly confounded expanded clonotype changes.

This same sample was also part of a study on T cells of mothers and their children. That study adds: Sequencing got over 8 million TCR beta CDR3 reads from each mother and about 2.9 million from each child.

The rearrangement uses TRBV6-1 and TRBJ1-4; maybe TRBD1 (5 bases). The clonotype comes from a boy between 5 and 17 years old in good health. The material sequenced was blood. CDR3 bases: TGTGCCAGCAGTGATCAGGGTTTTCGAACAACTAATGAAAAACTGTTTTTT. Encoded protein: CASSDQGFRTTNEKLFF.